This T cell receptor (beta chain) was captured by sequencing in a study of blood T cell repertoires in COVID-19. About the study: The United States, Italy and Spain supplied acute and convalescent COVID-19 samples. Sources were T cells, B-cell-depleted T cells, or PBMCs; the material itself was cDNA or gDNA.

Per the authors' pipeline: Reference gene primer amplification gave estimated nucleated cell counts. The protocol was immunoSEQ multiplex PCR, while the TCRdb copy is restricted to in-frame clones and leaves out a portion. The DNA gave D and trimming, while V, J and clone size come from that table. Counted here are under 300,000 clones, nearly 95% occurring once; the ten biggest clones make up around 0.86%. Seattle cases were enrolled at active infection and followed longitudinally. Only a few counts were recorded for this clone. Trimming pared 2 bases from V and 5 bases from J, leaving 12 bases between. The CDR3 spans 14 residues. Germline-derived CDR1 and CDR2 are MNHEY and SVGEGT.

The receptor was isolated from a young man with COVID-19, enrolled during active disease. The chain joins TRBV6-2 or TRBV6-3 to TRBJ2-5; D is unresolved. Input material: peripheral blood. The CDR3 coding sequence is TGTGCCAGCAGTTACGCCGGTTTCGGGGAGACCCAGTACTTC. This sequence encodes CASSYAGFGETQYF.